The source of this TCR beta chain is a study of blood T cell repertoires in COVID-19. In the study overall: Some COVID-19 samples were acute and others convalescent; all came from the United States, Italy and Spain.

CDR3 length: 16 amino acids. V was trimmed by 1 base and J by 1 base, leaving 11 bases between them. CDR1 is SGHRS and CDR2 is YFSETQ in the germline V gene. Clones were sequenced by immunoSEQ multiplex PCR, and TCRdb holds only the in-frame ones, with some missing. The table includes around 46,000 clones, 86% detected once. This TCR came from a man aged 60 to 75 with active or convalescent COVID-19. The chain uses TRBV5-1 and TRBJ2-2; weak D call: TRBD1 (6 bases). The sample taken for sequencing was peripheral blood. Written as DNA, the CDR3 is TGCGCCAGCAGCTTGTTGACAGGACGGAACACCGGGGAGCTGTTTTTT. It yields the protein CASSLLTGRNTGELFF.